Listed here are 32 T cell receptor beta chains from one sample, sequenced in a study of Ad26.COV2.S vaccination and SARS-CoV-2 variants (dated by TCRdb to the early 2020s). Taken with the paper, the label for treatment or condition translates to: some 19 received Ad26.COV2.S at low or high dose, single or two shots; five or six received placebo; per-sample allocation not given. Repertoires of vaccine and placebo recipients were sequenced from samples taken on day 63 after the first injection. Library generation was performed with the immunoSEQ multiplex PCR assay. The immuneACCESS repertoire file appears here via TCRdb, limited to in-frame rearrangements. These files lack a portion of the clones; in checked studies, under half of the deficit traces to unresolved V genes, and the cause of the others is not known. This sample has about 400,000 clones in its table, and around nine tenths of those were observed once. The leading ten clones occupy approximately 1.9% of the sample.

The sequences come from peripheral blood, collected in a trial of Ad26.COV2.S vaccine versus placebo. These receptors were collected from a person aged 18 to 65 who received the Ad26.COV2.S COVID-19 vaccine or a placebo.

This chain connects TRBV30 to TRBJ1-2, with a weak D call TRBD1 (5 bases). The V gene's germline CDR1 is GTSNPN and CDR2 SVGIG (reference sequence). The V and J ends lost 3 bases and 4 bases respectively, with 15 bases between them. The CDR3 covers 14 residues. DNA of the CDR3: TGTGCCTGGAGGGGTGTAGGGGCAGGCTATGGCTACACCTTC. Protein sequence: CAWRGVGAGYGYTF.

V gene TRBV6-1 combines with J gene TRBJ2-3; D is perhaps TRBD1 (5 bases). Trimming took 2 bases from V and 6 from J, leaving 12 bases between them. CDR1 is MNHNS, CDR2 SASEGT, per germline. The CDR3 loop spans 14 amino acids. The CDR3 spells CASSERGFPDTQYF. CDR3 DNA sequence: TGTGCCAGCAGTGAAAGGGGATTTCCTGATACGCAGTATTTT.

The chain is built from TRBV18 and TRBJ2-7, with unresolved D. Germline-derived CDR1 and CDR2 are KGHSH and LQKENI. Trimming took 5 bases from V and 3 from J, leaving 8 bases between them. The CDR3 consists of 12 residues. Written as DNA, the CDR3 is TGTGCCAGCTCAACCGACGGCTACGAGCAGTACTTC. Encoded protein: CASSTDGYEQYF.

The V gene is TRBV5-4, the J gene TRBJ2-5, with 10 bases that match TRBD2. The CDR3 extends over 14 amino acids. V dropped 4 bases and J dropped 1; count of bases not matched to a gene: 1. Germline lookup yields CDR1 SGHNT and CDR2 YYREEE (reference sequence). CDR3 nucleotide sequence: TGTGCCAGCAGCAGCGGGGGGGGCCAAGAGACCCAGTACTTC. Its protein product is CASSSGGGQETQYF.

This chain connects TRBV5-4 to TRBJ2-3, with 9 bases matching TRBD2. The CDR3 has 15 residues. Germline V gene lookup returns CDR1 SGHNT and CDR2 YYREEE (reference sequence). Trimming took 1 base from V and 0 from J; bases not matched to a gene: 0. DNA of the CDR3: TGTGCCAGCAGCTTGACTAGCGGGAGCACAGATACGCAGTATTTT. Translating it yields CASSLTSGSTDTQYF. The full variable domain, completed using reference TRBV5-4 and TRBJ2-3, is ETGVTQSPTHLIKTRGQQVTLRCSSQSGHNTVSWYQQALGQGPQFIFQYYREEENGRGNFPPRFSGLQFPNYSSELNVNALELDDSALYLCASSLTSGSTDTQYFGPGTRLTVL.

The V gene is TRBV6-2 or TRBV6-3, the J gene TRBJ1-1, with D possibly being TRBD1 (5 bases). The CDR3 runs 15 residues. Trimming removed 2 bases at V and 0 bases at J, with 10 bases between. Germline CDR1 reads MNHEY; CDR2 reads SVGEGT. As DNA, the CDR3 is TGTGCCAGCAGTTACAGGGGACGGTTGAACACTGAAGCTTTCTTT. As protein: CASSYRGRLNTEAFF.

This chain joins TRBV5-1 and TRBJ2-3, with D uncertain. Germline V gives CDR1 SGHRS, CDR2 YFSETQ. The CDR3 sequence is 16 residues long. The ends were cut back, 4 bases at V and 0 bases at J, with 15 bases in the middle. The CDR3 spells CASSPRPRPSTDTQYF. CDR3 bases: TGCGCCAGCAGCCCCAGACCACGGCCCAGCACAGATACGCAGTATTTT.

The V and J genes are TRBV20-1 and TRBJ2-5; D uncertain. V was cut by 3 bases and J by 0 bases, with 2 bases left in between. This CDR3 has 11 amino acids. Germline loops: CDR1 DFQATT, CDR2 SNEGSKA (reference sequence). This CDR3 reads CSASHQETQYF. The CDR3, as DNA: TGCAGTGCTAGTCACCAAGAGACCCAGTACTTC.

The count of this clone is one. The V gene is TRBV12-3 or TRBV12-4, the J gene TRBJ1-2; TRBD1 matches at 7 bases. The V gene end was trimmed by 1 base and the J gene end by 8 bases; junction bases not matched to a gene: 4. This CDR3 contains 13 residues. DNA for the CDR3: TGTGCCAGCAGTTTAGAAAGGGGGCGAGGCTACACCTTC. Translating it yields CASSLERGRGYTF.

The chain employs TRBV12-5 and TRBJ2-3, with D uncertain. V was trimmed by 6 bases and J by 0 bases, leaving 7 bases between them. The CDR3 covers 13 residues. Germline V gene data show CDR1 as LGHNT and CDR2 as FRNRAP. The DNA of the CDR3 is TGTGCTAGTGGGGCCCGGAGCACAGATACGCAGTATTTT. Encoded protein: CASGARSTDTQYF. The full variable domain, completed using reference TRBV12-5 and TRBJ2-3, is DARVTQTPRHKVTEMGQEVTMRCQPILGHNTVFWYRQTMMQGLELLAYFRNRAPLDDSGMPKDRFSAEMPDATLATLKIQPSEPRDSAVYFCASGARSTDTQYFGPGTRLTVL.

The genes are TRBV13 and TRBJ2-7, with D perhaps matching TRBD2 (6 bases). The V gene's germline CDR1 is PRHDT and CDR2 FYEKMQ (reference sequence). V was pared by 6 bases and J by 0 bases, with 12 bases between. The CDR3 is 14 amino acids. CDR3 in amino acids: CASSSGVSSYEQYF. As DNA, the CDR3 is TGTGCCAGCAGTTCGGGGGTAAGCTCCTACGAGCAGTACTTC.

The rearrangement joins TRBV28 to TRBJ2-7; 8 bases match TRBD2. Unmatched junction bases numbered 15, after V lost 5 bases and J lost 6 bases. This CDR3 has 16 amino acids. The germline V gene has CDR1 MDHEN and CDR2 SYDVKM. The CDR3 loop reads CASSLPGLGSSAEQYF. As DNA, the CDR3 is TGTGCCAGCAGTCTCCCGGGACTAGGATCGTCTGCCGAGCAGTACTTC. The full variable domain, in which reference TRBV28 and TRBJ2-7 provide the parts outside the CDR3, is DVKVTQSSRYLVKRTGEKVFLECVQDMDHENMFWYRQDPGLGLRLIYFSYDVKMKEKGDIPEGYSVSREKKERFSLILESASTNQTSMYLCASSLPGLGSSAEQYFGPGTRLTVT.

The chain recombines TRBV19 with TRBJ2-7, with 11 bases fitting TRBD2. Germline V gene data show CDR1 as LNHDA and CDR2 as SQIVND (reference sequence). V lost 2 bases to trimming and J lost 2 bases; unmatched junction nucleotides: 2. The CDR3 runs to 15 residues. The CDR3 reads CASSITSGSPYEQYF. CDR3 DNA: TGTGCCAGTAGTATAACTAGCGGGAGTCCCTACGAGCAGTACTTC.

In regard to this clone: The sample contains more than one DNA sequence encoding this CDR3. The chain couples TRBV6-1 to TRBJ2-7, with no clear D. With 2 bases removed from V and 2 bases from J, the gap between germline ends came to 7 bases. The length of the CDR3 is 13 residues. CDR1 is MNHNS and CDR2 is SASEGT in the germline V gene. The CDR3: CASSESETYEQYF. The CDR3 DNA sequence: TGTGCCAGCAGTGAATCCGAAACCTACGAGCAGTACTTC.

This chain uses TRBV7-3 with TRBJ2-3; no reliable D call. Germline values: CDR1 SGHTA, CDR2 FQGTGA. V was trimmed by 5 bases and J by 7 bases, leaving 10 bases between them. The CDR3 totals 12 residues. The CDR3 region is CASSPDLYTQYF. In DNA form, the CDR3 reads TGTGCCAGCAGCCCGGACCTATATACGCAGTATTTT. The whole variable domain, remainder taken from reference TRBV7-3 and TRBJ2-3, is GAGVSQTPSNKVTEKGKYVELRCDPISGHTALYWYRQSLGQGPEFLIYFQGTGAADDSGLPNDRFFAVRPEGSVSTLKIQRTERGDSAVYLCASSPDLYTQYFGPGTRLTVL.

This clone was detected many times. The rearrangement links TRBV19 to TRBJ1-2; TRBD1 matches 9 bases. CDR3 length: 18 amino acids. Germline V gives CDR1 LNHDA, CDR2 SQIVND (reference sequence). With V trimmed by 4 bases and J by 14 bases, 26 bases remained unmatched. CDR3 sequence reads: CASSTGRISPGQGSVRTF. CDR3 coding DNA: TGTGCCAGTAGTACGGGCCGGATTTCACCGGGACAGGGTTCCGTGAGGACCTTC.

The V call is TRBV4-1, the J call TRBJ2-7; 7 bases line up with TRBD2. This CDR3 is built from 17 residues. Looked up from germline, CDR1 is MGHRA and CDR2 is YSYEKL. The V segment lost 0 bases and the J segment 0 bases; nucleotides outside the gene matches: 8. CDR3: CASSQDTPLAVSYEQYF. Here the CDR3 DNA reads TGCGCCAGCAGCCAAGATACCCCCCTAGCGGTCTCCTACGAGCAGTACTTC.

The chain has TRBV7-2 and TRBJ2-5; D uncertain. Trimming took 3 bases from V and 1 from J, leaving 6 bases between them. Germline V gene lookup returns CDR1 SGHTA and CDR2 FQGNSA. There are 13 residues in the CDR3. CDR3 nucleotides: TGTGCCAGCAGCTTCGACCCCCAAGAGACCCAGTACTTC. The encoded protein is CASSFDPQETQYF.

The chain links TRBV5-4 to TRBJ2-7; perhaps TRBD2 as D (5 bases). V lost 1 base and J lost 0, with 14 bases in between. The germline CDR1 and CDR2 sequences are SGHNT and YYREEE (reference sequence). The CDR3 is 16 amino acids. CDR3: CASSLSQAESSYEQYF. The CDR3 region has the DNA TGTGCCAGCAGCTTGTCCCAAGCGGAAAGCTCCTACGAGCAGTACTTC.

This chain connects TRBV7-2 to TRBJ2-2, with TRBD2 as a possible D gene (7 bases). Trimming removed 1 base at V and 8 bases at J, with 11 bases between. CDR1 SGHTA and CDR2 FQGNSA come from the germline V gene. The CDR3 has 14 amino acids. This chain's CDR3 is CASSLGAGTGELFF. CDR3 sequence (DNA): TGTGCCAGCAGCTTAGGAGCGGGGACAGGGGAGCTGTTTTTT.

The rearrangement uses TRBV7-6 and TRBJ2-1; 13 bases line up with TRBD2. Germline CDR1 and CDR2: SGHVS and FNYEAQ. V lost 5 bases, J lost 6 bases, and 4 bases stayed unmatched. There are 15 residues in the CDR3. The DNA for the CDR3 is TGTGCCAGCAGCCTTACTAGCGGGAGGGCCAATGAGCAGTTCTTC. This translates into CASSLTSGRANEQFF.

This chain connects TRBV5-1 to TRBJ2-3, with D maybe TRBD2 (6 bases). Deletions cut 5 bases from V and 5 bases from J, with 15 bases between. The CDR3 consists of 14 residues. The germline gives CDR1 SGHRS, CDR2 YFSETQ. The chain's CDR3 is CASSDPGVIDTQYF. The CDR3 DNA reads TGCGCCAGCAGTGACCCGGGAGTAATAGATACGCAGTATTTT. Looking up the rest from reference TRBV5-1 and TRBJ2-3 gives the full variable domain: KAGVTQTPRYLIKTRGQQVTLSCSPISGHRSVSWYQQTPGQGLQFLFEYFSETQRNKGNFPGRFSGRQFSNSRSEMNVSTLELGDSALYLCASSDPGVIDTQYFGPGTRLTVL.

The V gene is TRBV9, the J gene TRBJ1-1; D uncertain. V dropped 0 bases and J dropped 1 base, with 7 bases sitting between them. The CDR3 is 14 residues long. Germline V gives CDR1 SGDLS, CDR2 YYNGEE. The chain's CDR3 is CASSVVPGNTEAFF. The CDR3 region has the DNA TGTGCCAGCAGCGTAGTCCCAGGGAACACTGAAGCTTTCTTT.

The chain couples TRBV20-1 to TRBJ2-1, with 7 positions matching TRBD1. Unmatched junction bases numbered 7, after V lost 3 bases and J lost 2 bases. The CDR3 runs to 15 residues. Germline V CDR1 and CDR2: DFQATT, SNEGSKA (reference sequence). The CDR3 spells CSASVGRGTYNEQFF. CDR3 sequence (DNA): TGCAGTGCTAGTGTAGGCAGGGGGACCTACAATGAGCAGTTCTTC.

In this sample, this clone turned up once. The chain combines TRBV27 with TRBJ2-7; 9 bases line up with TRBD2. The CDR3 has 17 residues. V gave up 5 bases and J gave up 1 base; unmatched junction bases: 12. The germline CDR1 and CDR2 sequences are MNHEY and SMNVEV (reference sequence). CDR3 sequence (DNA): TGTGCCAGCAGTCCGATAGCGCGGGGGGGACGGTCCTACGAGCAGTACTTC. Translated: CASSPIARGGRSYEQYF.

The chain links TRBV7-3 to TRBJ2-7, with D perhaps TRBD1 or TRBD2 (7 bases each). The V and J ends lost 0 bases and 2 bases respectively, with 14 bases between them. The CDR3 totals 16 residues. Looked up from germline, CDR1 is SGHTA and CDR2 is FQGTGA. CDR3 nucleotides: TGTGCCAGCAGCTTAACGGGAGGGGGCCACACCTACGAGCAGTACTTC. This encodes CASSLTGGGHTYEQYF.

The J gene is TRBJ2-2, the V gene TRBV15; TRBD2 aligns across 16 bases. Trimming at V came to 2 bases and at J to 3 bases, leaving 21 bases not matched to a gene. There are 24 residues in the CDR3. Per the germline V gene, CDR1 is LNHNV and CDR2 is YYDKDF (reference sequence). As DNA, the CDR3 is TGTGCCACCAGCAGACCGAGGCGAGATGTGGGGACTAGCGGGAGGGCCGCGGACACCGGGGAGCTGTTTTTT. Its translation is CATSRPRRDVGTSGRAADTGELFF. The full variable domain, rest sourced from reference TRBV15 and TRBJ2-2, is DAMVIQNPRYQVTQFGKPVTLSCSQTLNHNVMYWYQQKSSQAPKLLFHYYDKDFNNEADTPDNFQSRRPNTSFCFLDIRSPGLGDTAMYLCATSRPRRDVGTSGRAADTGELFFGEGSRLTVL.

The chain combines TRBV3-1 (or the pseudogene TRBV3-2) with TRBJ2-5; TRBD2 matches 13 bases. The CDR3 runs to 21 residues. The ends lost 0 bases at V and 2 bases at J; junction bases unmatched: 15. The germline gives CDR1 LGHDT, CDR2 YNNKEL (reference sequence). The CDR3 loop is CASSQDTGVWGLAGIQETQYF. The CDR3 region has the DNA TGTGCCAGCAGCCAAGATACGGGGGTTTGGGGACTAGCGGGAATTCAAGAGACCCAGTACTTC.

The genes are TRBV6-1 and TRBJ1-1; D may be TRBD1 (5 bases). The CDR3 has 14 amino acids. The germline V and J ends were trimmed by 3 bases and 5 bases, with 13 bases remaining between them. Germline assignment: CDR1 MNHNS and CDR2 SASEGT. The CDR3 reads CASSDGTLGTEAFF. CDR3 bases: TGTGCCAGCAGTGATGGGACCCTGGGGACTGAAGCTTTCTTT.

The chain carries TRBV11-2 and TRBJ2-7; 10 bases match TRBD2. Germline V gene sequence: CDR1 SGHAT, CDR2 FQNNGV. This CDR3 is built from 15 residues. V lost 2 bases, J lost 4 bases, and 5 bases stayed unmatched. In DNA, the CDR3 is TGTGCCAGCAGCTTAAGACTAGCGGGTTCATACGAGCAGTACTTC. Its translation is CASSLRLAGSYEQYF. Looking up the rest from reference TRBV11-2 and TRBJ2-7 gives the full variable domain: EAGVAQSPRYKIIEKRQSVAFWCNPISGHATLYWYQQILGQGPKLLIQFQNNGVVDDSQLPKDRFSAERLKGVDSTLKIQPAKLEDSAVYLCASSLRLAGSYEQYFGPGTRLTVT.

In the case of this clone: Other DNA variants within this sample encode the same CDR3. CDR3 residues: CASSPPGVQETQYF. The CDR3 DNA reads TGTGCCAGCTCACCCCCGGGGGTTCAAGAGACCCAGTACTTC. The chain employs TRBV18 and TRBJ2-5; a possible D gene is TRBD2 (6 bases). Germline V gene data show CDR1 as KGHSH and CDR2 as LQKENI. The CDR3 loop spans 14 amino acids. Trimming removed 3 bases from V and 2 bases from J, with 10 bases in between.

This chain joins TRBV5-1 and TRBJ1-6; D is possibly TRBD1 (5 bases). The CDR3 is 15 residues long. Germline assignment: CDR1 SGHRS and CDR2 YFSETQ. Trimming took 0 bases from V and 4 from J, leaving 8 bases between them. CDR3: CASSLGQQYNSPLHF. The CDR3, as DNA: TGCGCCAGCAGCTTGGGACAGCAATATAATTCACCCCTCCACTTT.